This is a list of T cell receptor beta chains from one sample in a study of CD8+ T cells in alopecia areata. The assay was immunoSEQ multiplex PCR, and TCRdb's table has in-frame clones only and misses some. The sample holds about 100,000 clones, 45% to 60% seen once. Material: NKG2D-low CD8+ T cells sorted from blood. Source of these receptors: a human donor with alopecia areata. CDR3s include the opening cysteine and the closing phenylalanine or tryptophan. Each record gives: D gene, clone size, V gene, J gene, CDR3 DNA, CDR3 protein. A D gene is named only where the DNA matches it firmly. Clone size is not always given. Where it is, it says once, few, many or a class for expanded clones.

d_call: NA
clone_size: few
v_call: TRBV7-9
j_call: TRBJ2-3
cdr3_nt: TGTGCCAGCATGCAGAAAGATACGCAGTATTTT
cdr3_aa: CASMQKDTQYF

d_call: TRBD1
clone_size: NA
v_call: TRBV5-1
j_call: TRBJ1-1
cdr3_nt: TGCGCCAGCTGGGGACAGGGGAACACTGAAGCTTTCTTT
cdr3_aa: CASWGQGNTEAFF

d_call: NA
clone_size: NA
v_call: TRBV7-9
j_call: TRBJ1-2
cdr3_nt: TGTGCCAGCAGCTTAGCGGGACTCAGAGGCTACACCTTC
cdr3_aa: CASSLAGLRGYTF

d_call: NA
clone_size: NA
v_call: TRBV28
j_call: TRBJ2-1
cdr3_nt: TGTGCCAGCAGTTTATCCTCCTACAATGAGCAGTTCTTC
cdr3_aa: CASSLSSYNEQFF

d_call: TRBD2
clone_size: few
v_call: TRBV27
j_call: TRBJ2-2
cdr3_nt: TGTGCCAGCCTGACTAGCGGGAACACCGGGGAGCTGTTTTTT
cdr3_aa: CASLTSGNTGELFF

d_call: TRBD2
clone_size: once
v_call: TRBV2
j_call: TRBJ2-7
cdr3_nt: TGTGCCAGCACCCGACAAGGACTAGCGGGGTCCTACGAGCAGTACTTC
cdr3_aa: CASTRQGLAGSYEQYF

d_call: TRBD1
clone_size: NA
v_call: TRBV5-1
j_call: TRBJ1-2
cdr3_nt: TGCGCCAGCAGCCCAGGGGGCGCCCAGGGCTACACCTTC
cdr3_aa: CASSPGGAQGYTF

d_call: TRBD1
clone_size: few
v_call: TRBV28
j_call: TRBJ2-1
cdr3_nt: TGTGCCAGCAGTTTGAACGACAGGGCATACCTCAATGAGCAGTTCTTC
cdr3_aa: CASSLNDRAYLNEQFF

d_call: TRBD2
clone_size: NA
v_call: TRBV13
j_call: TRBJ2-1
cdr3_nt: TGTGCCAGCAGCCTTGGGAGATCGGGACTAGCGGGAGCAGAGCAGTTCTTC
cdr3_aa: CASSLGRSGLAGAEQFF

d_call: NA
clone_size: NA
v_call: TRBV28
j_call: TRBJ2-1
cdr3_nt: TGTGCCACCTTCGCGACTGTCAGTATCGAGCAGTTCTTC
cdr3_aa: CATFATVSIEQFF

d_call: NA
clone_size: once
v_call: TRBV27
j_call: TRBJ2-1
cdr3_nt: TGTGCCAGCAGTTCCCGCGGGGTGTTACAGTTCTTC
cdr3_aa: CASSSRGVLQFF

d_call: NA
clone_size: NA
v_call: TRBV28
j_call: TRBJ2-1
cdr3_nt: TGTGCCAGCAGTTTCCGCGGGGTAATCACCGATGAGCAGTTCTTC
cdr3_aa: CASSFRGVITDEQFF

d_call: NA
clone_size: few
v_call: TRBV15
j_call: TRBJ2-6
cdr3_nt: TGTGCCACCAGCAGCCCCTCTGGGGCCAACGTCCTGACTTTC
cdr3_aa: CATSSPSGANVLTF

d_call: NA
clone_size: NA
v_call: TRBV28
j_call: TRBJ1-5
cdr3_nt: TGTGCCAGCAGCCCGGATTGGCAGGGGCATCAGCCCCAGCATTTT
cdr3_aa: CASSPDWQGHQPQHF

d_call: NA
clone_size: NA
v_call: TRBV6-5
j_call: TRBJ1-1
cdr3_nt: TGTGCCAGCAGCGGACATGGGTCCACTGAAGCTTTCTTT
cdr3_aa: CASSGHGSTEAFF

d_call: TRBD1
clone_size: NA
v_call: TRBV5-7
j_call: TRBJ2-7
cdr3_nt: TGTGCCAGCAGCTCCCCGGGACAGGGGGCTATCGAGCAGTACTTC
cdr3_aa: CASSSPGQGAIEQYF

d_call: TRBD2
clone_size: few
v_call: TRBV19
j_call: TRBJ2-1
cdr3_nt: TGTGCCAGTAGACCTAGCGGCCACCCGGCAAATGAGCAGTTCTTC
cdr3_aa: CASRPSGHPANEQFF

d_call: NA
clone_size: NA
v_call: TRBV29-1
j_call: TRBJ2-1
cdr3_nt: TGCAGCGTTCCACATCGGGAGTCCCATGAGCAGTTCTTC
cdr3_aa: CSVPHRESHEQFF

d_call: TRBD2
clone_size: NA
v_call: TRBV27
j_call: TRBJ2-7
cdr3_nt: TGTGCCAGCCGCGGAGCGGGACTGAACGAGCAGTACTTC
cdr3_aa: CASRGAGLNEQYF

d_call: TRBD2
clone_size: NA
v_call: TRBV29-1
j_call: TRBJ2-1
cdr3_nt: TGCAGCGTGGAGCTGATACTAGCGGGAGTTGTCGATGAGCAGTTCTTC
cdr3_aa: CSVELILAGVVDEQFF

d_call: NA
clone_size: NA
v_call: TRBV5-6
j_call: TRBJ2-2
cdr3_nt: TGTGCCAGCAGCTTGGGCGGGGGCTACTTCACCGGGGAGCTGTTTTTT
cdr3_aa: CASSLGGGYFTGELFF

d_call: TRBD2
clone_size: NA
v_call: TRBV5-1
j_call: TRBJ2-1
cdr3_nt: TGCGCCAGCAGCTTGGGGGTCAGCGGGAGAGACAATGAGCAGTTCTTC
cdr3_aa: CASSLGVSGRDNEQFF

d_call: TRBD2
clone_size: few
v_call: TRBV7-9
j_call: TRBJ2-7
cdr3_nt: TGTGCCAGCAGCTTAGGGGGGGGATCATTTAGAGGCTACGAGCAGTACTTC
cdr3_aa: CASSLGGGSFRGYEQYF

d_call: TRBD1
clone_size: few
v_call: TRBV6-4
j_call: TRBJ2-3
cdr3_nt: TGTGCCAGCAGCCGACAGGGGAGCACAGATACGCAGTATTTT
cdr3_aa: CASSRQGSTDTQYF

d_call: NA
clone_size: NA
v_call: TRBV27
j_call: TRBJ2-1
cdr3_nt: TGTGCCAGCAGTTTATTCCGGGAGAGGTACAATGAGCAGTTCTTC
cdr3_aa: CASSLFRERYNEQFF

d_call: NA
clone_size: few
v_call: TRBV29-1
j_call: TRBJ2-3
cdr3_nt: TGCAGCGTTGACGGAGGGAGGGGCAAGGGGGGTCCTACGCAGTATTTT
cdr3_aa: CSVDGGRGKGGPTQYF

d_call: TRBD1
clone_size: NA
v_call: TRBV29-1
j_call: TRBJ2-2
cdr3_nt: TGCAGCGTCGGACAGGGGGGGCTCATCGGGGAGCTGTTTTTT
cdr3_aa: CSVGQGGLIGELFF

d_call: TRBD1
clone_size: few
v_call: TRBV11-2
j_call: TRBJ1-1
cdr3_nt: TGTGCCAGCAGACGGACAGGGGTTGGGGACACTGAAGCTTTCTTT
cdr3_aa: CASRRTGVGDTEAFF

d_call: TRBD2
clone_size: NA
v_call: TRBV13
j_call: TRBJ2-7
cdr3_nt: TGTGCCAGCAGCCATTCCGGACTAGCTCGTGGCGAGCAGTACTTC
cdr3_aa: CASSHSGLARGEQYF

d_call: NA
clone_size: NA
v_call: TRBV27
j_call: TRBJ2-1
cdr3_nt: TGTGCCAGCAGTGTGGCAGGTTACAATGAGCAGTTCTTC
cdr3_aa: CASSVAGYNEQFF

d_call: NA
clone_size: NA
v_call: TRBV27
j_call: TRBJ1-2
cdr3_nt: TGTGCCAGCAGTTCGGGACGGATTCATGGCTACACCTTC
cdr3_aa: CASSSGRIHGYTF

d_call: NA
clone_size: NA
v_call: TRBV29-1
j_call: TRBJ2-7
cdr3_nt: TGCAGCGTTGAAACAGCGGACTACGAGCAGTACTTC
cdr3_aa: CSVETADYEQYF

d_call: NA
clone_size: NA
v_call: TRBV29-1
j_call: TRBJ2-2
cdr3_nt: TGCAGCGTTGATAACGGGAATACCGGGGAGCTGTTTTTT
cdr3_aa: CSVDNGNTGELFF

d_call: TRBD1
clone_size: NA
v_call: TRBV29-1
j_call: TRBJ2-2
cdr3_nt: TGCAGCGTTGAAGGGCAGCGCAGACAGGGGACCGGGGAGCTGTTTTTT
cdr3_aa: CSVEGQRRQGTGELFF

d_call: NA
clone_size: few
v_call: TRBV28
j_call: TRBJ2-7
cdr3_nt: TGTGCCAGCAGCCGATCCGGGACCCATCTCTACGAGCAGTACTTC
cdr3_aa: CASSRSGTHLYEQYF

d_call: NA
clone_size: NA
v_call: TRBV2
j_call: TRBJ1-1
cdr3_nt: TGTGCCAGCCGGGGAAGTTCATCAAGTAACGATGAAGCTTTCTTT
cdr3_aa: CASRGSSSSNDEAFF

d_call: NA
clone_size: NA
v_call: TRBV12-5
j_call: TRBJ2-3
cdr3_nt: TGTGCTAGTGGTTTGGTACCGAGGGATACGCAGTATTTT
cdr3_aa: CASGLVPRDTQYF

d_call: NA
clone_size: few
v_call: TRBV2
j_call: TRBJ2-6
cdr3_nt: TGTGCCAGCAGTAAACCCCGGGACTCAGTTTCTGGGTCCAACGTCCTGACTTTC
cdr3_aa: CASSKPRDSVSGSNVLTF

d_call: NA
clone_size: few
v_call: TRBV28
j_call: TRBJ1-1
cdr3_nt: TGTGCCAGCAGTGAATACAGTGCTGAAGCTTTCTTT
cdr3_aa: CASSEYSAEAFF

d_call: NA
clone_size: NA
v_call: TRBV6-5
j_call: TRBJ2-2
cdr3_nt: TGTGCCAGCAGTTACTTCACTACAGGGAACACCGGGGAGCTGTTTTTT
cdr3_aa: CASSYFTTGNTGELFF

d_call: NA
clone_size: few
v_call: TRBV4-2
j_call: TRBJ2-3
cdr3_nt: TGTGCCAGCAGCCAATCGCATGGCACAGATACGCAGTATTTT
cdr3_aa: CASSQSHGTDTQYF

d_call: TRBD2
clone_size: NA
v_call: TRBV13
j_call: TRBJ2-1
cdr3_nt: TGTGCCAGCAGCTTAGCAGCGGGAGGGCCCGGAAATGAGCAGTTCTTC
cdr3_aa: CASSLAAGGPGNEQFF

d_call: NA
clone_size: NA
v_call: TRBV5-1
j_call: TRBJ1-2
cdr3_nt: TGCGCCAGCAGCTTAACCTGGAGTAACTATGGCTACACCTTC
cdr3_aa: CASSLTWSNYGYTF

d_call: TRBD2
clone_size: NA
v_call: TRBV28
j_call: TRBJ2-1
cdr3_nt: TGTGCCAGCAGTCACGGGACTAGCGGGATCAATGAGCAGTTCTTC
cdr3_aa: CASSHGTSGINEQFF

d_call: TRBD2
clone_size: NA
v_call: TRBV9
j_call: TRBJ2-5
cdr3_nt: TGTGCCAGCAGTCCTGGGACTAGCGTCGGTCAAACCCAGTACTTC
cdr3_aa: CASSPGTSVGQTQYF

d_call: TRBD1
clone_size: NA
v_call: TRBV27
j_call: TRBJ1-2
cdr3_nt: TGTGCCAGCAGTCCATATTCAGGGGGTTCCATCTTCTATGGCTACACCTTC
cdr3_aa: CASSPYSGGSIFYGYTF

d_call: NA
clone_size: NA
v_call: TRBV30
j_call: TRBJ2-3
cdr3_nt: TGTGCCTGGAGTTGGATAGGGTCGACAGATACGCAGTATTTT
cdr3_aa: CAWSWIGSTDTQYF

d_call: NA
clone_size: NA
v_call: TRBV5-1
j_call: TRBJ2-7
cdr3_nt: TGCGCCAGCAGCTTGGCCGGGACAGAGCAGTACTTC
cdr3_aa: CASSLAGTEQYF

d_call: TRBD2
clone_size: once
v_call: TRBV9
j_call: TRBJ2-2
cdr3_nt: TGTGCCAGCAGCGTAGTCCGGGGGGGGCATGGGAACACCGGGGAGCTGTTTTTT
cdr3_aa: CASSVVRGGHGNTGELFF

d_call: NA
clone_size: few
v_call: TRBV6-1
j_call: TRBJ2-3
cdr3_nt: TGTGCCGCAAGCCCCCCTTCAGATACGCAGTATTTT
cdr3_aa: CAASPPSDTQYF

d_call: NA
clone_size: NA
v_call: TRBV5-4
j_call: TRBJ2-7
cdr3_nt: TGTGCCAGCAGCTCGAGGCCCGAGGGAGGGGGCTACGAGCAGTACTTC
cdr3_aa: CASSSRPEGGGYEQYF